One and the same sample provided the 7 T cell receptor beta chains below, sequenced in a study of cytomegalovirus exposure and HLA in healthy donors. The PCR contained 60 Vbeta and 13 Jbeta primers. Assay used: immunoSEQ multiplex PCR; TCRdb lists only in-frame clones, some missing. The sample carries 100,000 to 150,000 clones, 80% recorded once. Sequencing used PBMCs. The source of these receptors is a man younger than 40 in good health and CMV-seropositive.

The chain combines TRBV2 with TRBJ1-3; 8 bases fit TRBD1. The J segment lost 5 bases and the V segment lost 10 bases, leaving 10 bases of the junction unmatched. The CDR3 totals 14 residues. Germline V lookup: CDR1 SNHLY, CDR2 FYNNEI. CDR3 sequence: CATDTQGARNTIYF. The CDR3 DNA follows: TGTGCCACAGATACCCAGGGGGCCCGAAACACCATATATTTT.

The chain has TRBV2 and TRBJ2-5; 9 bases match TRBD2. The J call may be in error: the DNA end matches TRBJ2-7 better. The CDR3 covers 14 residues. Germline CDR1 and CDR2: SNHLY and FYNNEI. The CDR3 sequence is CASSVIAGVYEQYF. The CDR3 region has the DNA TGTGCCAGCAGTGTAATAGCGGGGGTCTACGAGCAGTACTTC.

This clone has only one observation. J is TRBJ2-1 and V is TRBV30; possibly TRBD2 for D (5 bases). This CDR3 has 15 amino acids. Germline V gives CDR1 GTSNPN, CDR2 SVGIG (reference sequence). Trimming removed 3 bases from V and 1 base from J, with 13 bases in between. The chain's CDR3 is CAWSEGFVSYNEQFF. CDR3 DNA: TGTGCCTGGAGCGAGGGCTTCGTGTCCTACAATGAGCAGTTCTTC.

This rearrangement joins TRBV12-5 to TRBJ1-1, with 10 positions matching TRBD1. V trimming: 7 bases; J trimming: 5 bases; junction bases outside the gene matches: 10. Germline values: CDR1 LGHNT, CDR2 FRNRAP. This CDR3 has 15 residues. The CDR3 protein is CASATPGDRGTEAFF. DNA for the CDR3: TGTGCTAGTGCCACCCCCGGGGACAGGGGTACTGAAGCTTTCTTT.

CDR3 in DNA: TGTGCCAGCTCAGGCTCCCGAATGGGTTCACCCCTCCACTTT. Amino acids: CASSGSRMGSPLHF. This chain uses TRBV19 with TRBJ1-6; D remains ambiguous. Looked up from germline, CDR1 is LNHDA and CDR2 is SQIVND (reference sequence). The V end lost 9 bases, the J end lost 9 bases, and 18 bases lay between the germline ends. The CDR3 runs 14 residues. Full variable domain (rest looked up from reference TRBV19 and TRBJ1-6): DGGITQSPKYLFRKEGQNVTLSCEQNLNHDAMYWYRQDPGQGLRLIYYSQIVNDFQKGDIAEGYSVSREKKESFPLTVTSAQKNPTAFYLCASSGSRMGSPLHFGNGTRLTVT.

This clone was counted a few times. This chain links TRBV12-5 with TRBJ2-5, with a possible D match to TRBD1 (7 bases). The J call is uncertain, as TRBJ2-7 better fits the DNA end. Germline-derived CDR1 and CDR2 are LGHNT and FRNRAP. There are 15 residues in the CDR3. The CDR3 reads CASGLVRGTVYEQYF. In nucleotides, the CDR3 is TGTGCTAGTGGTTTGGTACGGGGGACAGTCTACGAGCAGTACTTC.

This clone occurred a few times. Other DNA sequences in this specimen translate into the identical CDR3. The chain carries TRBV27 and TRBJ1-1, with 8 bases identical to TRBD1. With 3 bases clipped from V and 5 bases from J, the junction kept 5 bases outside the gene matches. This CDR3 is built from 14 residues. Looked up from germline, CDR1 is MNHEY and CDR2 is SMNVEV (reference sequence). The chain's CDR3 is CASSFGQGGTEAFF. CDR3 DNA: TGTGCCAGCAGTTTCGGACAGGGTGGAACTGAAGCTTTCTTT.